Listed below are T cell receptor beta chains from one sample, sequenced in a study of blood T cell repertoires in COVID-19. Some clones are missing from TCRdb's copy, which holds only in-frame ones; the method was immunoSEQ multiplex PCR. The sample has 200,000 to 300,000 clones, roughly 86% seen once; the top ten hold roughly 1.9%. The specimen sequenced was PBMCs or T cells enriched from blood (not recorded which). Every receptor here comes from a woman aged 50 to 65 who had recovered from COVID-19. Each CDR3 is given with its conserved first and last residue. D genes are given only for firm matches. Only some rows state a clone size, as once, few, many or a class for expanded clones.

D gene	V gene	J gene	clone size	CDR3 protein	CDR3 DNA
.	TRBV4-2	TRBJ1-1	.	CASSQEFGGSTEAFF	TGTGCCAGCAGCCAAGAATTTGGAGGGTCCACTGAAGCTTTCTTT
TRBD2	TRBV19	TRBJ2-1	.	CASRGRGDYNEQFF	TGTGCCAGCCGTGGGCGGGGGGACTACAATGAGCAGTTCTTC
TRBD2	TRBV7-2	TRBJ2-3	once	CASTSGTSTDTQYF	TGTGCCAGCACTAGCGGGACTAGCACAGATACGCAGTATTTT
.	TRBV19	TRBJ2-5	.	CASSLQGPETQYF	TGTGCCAGTAGTTTACAGGGTCCGGAGACCCAGTACTTC
.	TRBV3-1/TRBV3-2	TRBJ2-3	.	CASSPRDISTDTQYF	TGTGCCAGCAGCCCCCGGGACATTAGCACAGATACGCAGTATTTT
TRBD2	TRBV23-1	TRBJ2-3	.	CASLQSGTSGVHTDTQYF	TGCGCCAGCCTTCAGTCTGGGACTAGCGGGGTACACACAGATACGCAGTATTTT
.	TRBV10-3	TRBJ2-3	.	CAIRSPLGGASTDTQYF	TGTGCCATCAGGAGCCCTTTGGGCGGGGCTAGCACAGATACGCAGTATTTT
TRBD2	TRBV18	TRBJ2-1	.	CASSPWGRTSETPVAYNEQFF	TGTGCCAGCTCACCATGGGGCCGGACTAGCGAGACCCCCGTGGCCTACAATGAGCAGTTCTTC
.	TRBV7-8	TRBJ1-1	.	CASSPLRQVGTEAFF	TGTGCCAGCAGCCCACTAAGACAGGTGGGCACTGAAGCTTTCTTT
.	TRBV7-2	TRBJ2-2	.	CASSLGGRARAGELFF	TGTGCCAGCAGCTTGGGTGGGCGGGCTAGGGCCGGGGAGCTGTTTTTT
TRBD1	TRBV5-1	TRBJ1-3	.	CASSTGQELARNTIYF	TGCGCCAGCAGCACCGGACAGGAGTTAGCTCGAAACACCATATATTTT
.	TRBV15	TRBJ2-7	.	CATSANPYEQYF	TGTGCCACCAGCGCTAATCCGTACGAGCAGTACTTC
.	TRBV14	TRBJ1-1	.	CASRLRGWDTEAFF	TGTGCCAGCAGGCTCAGGGGTTGGGACACTGAAGCTTTCTTT
.	TRBV19	TRBJ2-2	few	CASSSRQAPGELFF	TGTGCCAGTAGTAGCCGACAGGCGCCCGGGGAGCTGTTTTTT
.	TRBV6-5	TRBJ1-4	.	CASSYSAGLVEKLFF	TGTGCCAGCAGTTACTCTGCAGGGCTAGTTGAAAAACTGTTTTTT
.	TRBV9	TRBJ1-4	.	CASSAQGTLIEKLFF	TGTGCCAGCAGCGCTCAGGGGACCCTTATTGAAAAACTGTTTTTT